The T cell receptor beta chain described here comes from a study of T cell repertoires in cytomegalovirus infection. Each CDR3 protein gets one entry after TCRdb re-called the reads with MiXCR. Here the sample spans 250,000 to 350,000 distinct CDR3 sequences, about 26% being singletons. CDR1 is SGHTA and CDR2 is FQGNSA in the germline V gene. The CDR3 is made up of 15 amino acids. Trimming stripped 5 bases from V and 0 bases from J, with 13 bases between. Sample: PBMCs. This clonotype was obtained from a human donor in good health (CMV status not recorded). Some clones in this sample may be carry-over from other donors' samples. The chain is built from TRBV7-2 and TRBJ1-2; no clear D. CDR3 sequence (DNA): TGTGCCAGCAGCCCATACCAAACAGCTAACTATGGCTACACCTTC. Protein product: CASSPYQTANYGYTF.